Shown below are 32 T cell receptor beta chains from a single sample sequenced in a study of CD8 T cells in ankylosing spondylitis. Study-wide results and limits: A TCR beta motif of 8 or 9 highly homologous variants appeared characteristic of ankylosing spondylitis blood.

TCRdb called the 5' RACE reads again in MiXCR, with one record for every CDR3 protein. The sample comprises hundreds of thousands of distinct CDR3 sequences, roughly 25% of which are singletons, and 0.85% to 1% rests with the top ten. No antigen is known for these receptors. Material: blood, either unsorted or a sorted T cell fraction (not recorded which). The receptors here all came from a male donor with ankylosing spondylitis.

This clonotype was found a few times. This chain links TRBV11-3 with TRBJ1-2, with 8 bases matching TRBD1. This CDR3 is 12 amino acids long. V was pared by 4 bases and J by 7 bases, with 2 bases of the junction left unmatched. Germline lookup yields CDR1 SGHNT and CDR2 YENEEA. CDR3: CASSSGQGGYTF. CDR3 nucleotide sequence: TGTGCCAGCAGCTCCGGACAGGGTGGCTACACCTTC.

This clonotype was seen a handful of times. The rearrangement uses TRBV5-1 and TRBJ2-2; D gene unclear. The CDR3 has 13 amino acids. CDR1 is SGHRS, CDR2 YFSETQ, per germline. V lost 3 bases and J 8 bases, leaving 11 bases between the germline ends. In DNA, the CDR3 is TGCGCCAGCAGCTCTCCCCCGTGGGGGGAGCTGTTTTTT. The encoded protein is CASSSPPWGELFF.

This clonotype was seen ten or more times. This chain joins TRBV29-1 and TRBJ2-5, with TRBD2 matching over 7 bases. Germline CDR1 and CDR2: SQVTM and ANQGSEA. The CDR3 covers 17 residues. Trimming cost V 6 bases and J 2 bases; bases outside gene matches: 18. DNA for the CDR3: TGCAGCGTGGGGGGGGGGTTGTTTCCCCGAATACAAGAGACCCAGTACTTC. Residues: CSVGGGLFPRIQETQYF.

This clonotype came up a few times. The chain is built from TRBV20-1 and TRBJ2-5; 8 bases match TRBD1. The CDR3 is 15 residues long. CDR1 is DFQATT, CDR2 SNEGSKA, per germline (reference sequence). Losses at the gene ends were 6 bases for V and 7 bases for J; bases not matched to a gene: 16. The chain's CDR3 is CSARVGDRGFGTQYF. CDR3 coding DNA: TGCAGTGCACGGGTGGGCGACAGGGGCTTTGGGACCCAGTACTTC.

This clonotype was detected a few times. The chain is built from TRBV25-1 and TRBJ1-4; possible D gene TRBD1, 5 bases. CDR3 length: 15 amino acids. The ends were cut back, 1 base at V and 2 bases at J, with 8 bases in the middle. Germline V lookup: CDR1 MGHDK, CDR2 SYGVNS. The CDR3 DNA reads TGTGCCAGCAGTGAATGGGGGAGGACTAATGAAAAACTGTTTTTT. It yields the protein CASSEWGRTNEKLFF.

This clonotype occurred many times. The V call is TRBV5-1, the J call TRBJ1-3, with TRBD1 as a possible D gene (5 bases). This CDR3 region has 14 residues. Trimming stripped 7 bases from V and 0 bases from J, with 11 bases between. The germline V gene has CDR1 SGHRS and CDR2 YFSETQ. CDR3: CASGDRTSGNTIYF. In DNA form, the CDR3 reads TGCGCCAGCGGGGACCGGACCTCTGGAAACACCATATATTTT.

V usage is TRBV7-9 and J usage is TRBJ2-4; TRBD1 aligns across 9 bases. Trimming at V came to 3 bases and at J to 11 bases, leaving 14 bases not matched to a gene. CDR1 is SEHNR, CDR2 FQNEAQ, per germline (reference sequence). This CDR3 comprises 16 residues. This CDR3 reads CASSFMLGQGEGFQYF. The CDR3 nucleotides are TGTGCCAGCAGCTTTATGCTGGGACAGGGAGAAGGGTTTCAGTACTTC.

The chain couples TRBV18 to TRBJ1-4, with D possibly being TRBD1 (5 bases). This CDR3 has 15 amino acids. Trimming left V 2 bases short and J 7 bases short, with 14 bases between. The germline V gene encodes CDR1 KGHSH and CDR2 LQKENI. The CDR3 sequence is CASSPGIRDREKLFF. The CDR3 DNA is TGTGCCAGCTCACCAGGGATAAGGGACCGTGAAAAACTGTTTTTT.

This clonotype occurred a few times. This chain joins TRBV29-1 and TRBJ1-4; 9 bases match TRBD1. The CDR3 consists of 15 residues. From germline, CDR1 is SQVTM and CDR2 ANQGSEA. V was pared by 6 bases and J by 8 bases, with 13 bases of the junction left unmatched. The CDR3 DNA sequence: TGCAGCGTCAACCCCGGGACAGGGACCCCGGAAAAACTGTTTTTT. The encoded protein is CSVNPGTGTPEKLFF.

V usage is TRBV20-1 and J usage is TRBJ2-5; 8 positions match TRBD2. Unmatched junction bases numbered 6, after V lost 5 bases and J lost 4 bases. Germline values: CDR1 DFQATT, CDR2 SNEGSKA (reference sequence). The CDR3 runs to 13 residues. The CDR3 is CSALRAGVETQYF. Written as DNA, the CDR3 is TGCAGTGCTCTGCGAGCGGGAGTAGAGACCCAGTACTTC.

The genes are TRBV12-3 or TRBV12-4 and TRBJ1-2; D possibly corresponds to TRBD1 (6 bases). Trimming took 7 bases from V and 2 from J, leaving 11 bases between them. The CDR3 runs 13 residues. CDR3 region: CASTWGGNYGYTF. The CDR3 coding sequence is TGTGCCAGCACCTGGGGGGGCAACTATGGCTACACCTTC.

This clonotype was detected many times. At one end the junction does not follow the germline gene, possibly because of a read error. The chain is built from TRBV5-1 and TRBJ2-3; D remains ambiguous. The germline gives CDR1 SGHRS, CDR2 YFSETQ. There are 12 residues in the CDR3. The CDR3 coding sequence is TGTGCCAGCAGTCCTAACACAGATACGCAGTATTTT. It specifies CASSPNTDTQYF.

This clonotype came up a few times. The V call is TRBV15, the J call TRBJ1-2; D unclear. The CDR3 is 18 residues long. Germline lookup yields CDR1 LNHNV and CDR2 YYDKDF (reference sequence). Trimming took 2 bases from V and 10 from J, leaving 29 bases between them. The CDR3 region has the DNA TGTGCCACCAGCAGAAAGATCTCGGCCCGAGCCTCTCTAATGTTCTACACCTTC. It encodes CATSRKISARASLMFYTF.

The chain is built from TRBV20-1 and TRBJ2-5; 8 positions agree with TRBD2. The CDR3 contains 15 residues. J was trimmed by 2 bases and V by 0 bases; bases with no gene match: 5. Looked up from germline, CDR1 is DFQATT and CDR2 is SNEGSKA (reference sequence). The CDR3 DNA follows: TGCAGTGCTAGAGATTTGGTAGCGGGACAAGAGACCCAGTACTTC. This gives the protein CSARDLVAGQETQYF.

The rearrangement joins TRBV7-9 to TRBJ2-5; TRBD2 matches at 11 bases. CDR1 SEHNR and CDR2 FQNEAQ come from the germline V gene (reference sequence). Trimming cost V 1 base and J 4 bases; bases outside gene matches: 5. The CDR3 contains 16 residues. In DNA, the CDR3 is TGTGCCAGCAGCTTAGGTCCGACTAGCGGGACAGAGACCCAGTACTTC. Its protein product is CASSLGPTSGTETQYF. The full variable domain, in which reference TRBV7-9 and TRBJ2-5 provide the parts outside the CDR3, is DTGVSQNPRHKITKRGQNVTFRCDPISEHNRLYWYRQTLGQGPEFLTYFQNEAQLEKSRLLSDRFSAERPKGSFSTLEIQRTEQGDSAMYLCASSLGPTSGTETQYFGPGTRLLVL.

The rearrangement joins TRBV20-1 to TRBJ2-1; possible D gene TRBD2, 6 bases. CDR1 and CDR2 (germline): DFQATT, SNEGSKA (reference sequence). The CDR3 spans 12 residues. V dropped 3 bases and J dropped 7 bases, with 10 bases sitting between them. CDR3 coding DNA: TGCAGTGCTAGTTTAGCGGAGAATGAGCAGTTCTTC. Translating gives CSASLAENEQFF.

This clonotype was observed a handful of times. The CDR3 protein is CAISESTGGYTF. For the CDR3, the DNA is TGTGCCATCAGTGAGTCGACGGGTGGCTACACCTTC. The chain couples TRBV10-3 to TRBJ1-2; no firm D call. The ends were cut back, 0 bases at V and 7 bases at J, with 6 bases in the middle. The CDR3 spans 12 residues. Per germline, CDR1 ENHRY and CDR2 SYGVKD.

There are a few counts of this clonotype. This rearrangement joins TRBV12-3 or TRBV12-4 to TRBJ2-3, with D uncertain. The length of the CDR3 is 13 residues. The ends were cut back, 7 bases at V and 2 bases at J, with 10 bases in the middle. The CDR3 loop reads CASIKGVTDTQYF. The CDR3 DNA reads as TGTGCCAGCATCAAGGGCGTCACAGATACGCAGTATTTT.

J is TRBJ2-1 and V is TRBV5-5; TRBD2 matches 10 bases. Germline V gene data show CDR1 as SGHKS and CDR2 as YYEKEE (reference sequence). The CDR3 extends over 15 amino acids. V lost 1 base, J lost 6 bases, and 4 bases stayed unmatched. CDR3 sequence (DNA): TGTGCCAGCAGCTTGCGAGGGACTAGCGTCAATGAGCAGTTCTTC. Its protein is CASSLRGTSVNEQFF.

The J gene is TRBJ2-5, the V gene TRBV3-1; 7 bases fit TRBD2. The CDR3 is 16 amino acids. J was trimmed by 2 bases and V by 0 bases; bases with no gene match: 6. Germline lookup yields CDR1 LGHDT and CDR2 YNNKEL (reference sequence). The CDR3 region has the DNA TGTGCCAGCAGCCAAGACCTGGGAGCGGGGCAAGAGACCCAGTACTTC. Its protein is CASSQDLGAGQETQYF.

The chain uses TRBV20-1 and TRBJ2-3, with D perhaps matching TRBD1 (6 bases). In germline, CDR1 is DFQATT, CDR2 SNEGSKA (reference sequence). V was cut by 5 bases and J by 0 bases, with 12 bases left in between. The CDR3 runs 14 residues. The CDR3 sequence is CSAHRVGSTDTQYF. CDR3 coding DNA: TGCAGTGCTCACAGGGTCGGGAGCACAGATACGCAGTATTTT.

This clonotype was picked up a small number of times. This chain links TRBV12-3 or TRBV12-4 with TRBJ2-7; 8 bases are shared with TRBD2. This CDR3 is 16 amino acids long. V dropped 6 bases and J dropped 6; count of bases not matched to a gene: 16. The DNA of the CDR3 is TGTGCCAGCAGCCCCCGACTAGCGCGCGAGGCGGCCGAGCAGTACTTC. Amino acid sequence: CASSPRLAREAAEQYF.

This clonotype has a handful of counts. The V gene is TRBV20-1, the J gene TRBJ2-1; TRBD2 aligns across 9 bases. J lost 5 bases, V lost 5 bases, and 13 bases had no gene match. The CDR3 is made up of 16 amino acids. Per germline, CDR1 DFQATT and CDR2 SNEGSKA (reference sequence). CDR3: CSAPHSLAGLHNEQFF. In nucleotides, the CDR3 is TGCAGTGCTCCCCATTCCCTAGCGGGACTTCACAATGAGCAGTTCTTC.

V usage is TRBV7-2 and J usage is TRBJ1-1; the D is unclear. There are 13 residues in the CDR3. V lost 4 bases and J lost 8, with 14 bases in between. In germline, CDR1 is SGHTA, CDR2 FQGNSA. The chain's CDR3 is CASSSPGKGEAFF. CDR3 coding DNA: TGTGCCAGCAGCTCCCCTGGGAAGGGAGAAGCTTTCTTT.

The chain carries TRBV7-6 and TRBJ2-7; TRBD2 agrees at 10 bases. Trimming at V came to 5 bases and at J to 0 bases, leaving 7 bases not matched to a gene. CDR3 length: 16 residues. Germline loops: CDR1 SGHVS, CDR2 FNYEAQ. CDR3 bases: TGTGCCAGCAGCCCGACTAGCGGGCTTTTCTCCTACGAGCAGTACTTC. This encodes CASSPTSGLFSYEQYF. Full variable domain (missing parts from reference TRBV7-6 and TRBJ2-7): GAGVSQSPRYKVTKRGQDVALRCDPISGHVSLYWYRQALGQGPEFLTYFNYEAQQDKSGLPNDRFSAERPEGSISTLTIQRTEQRDSAMYRCASSPTSGLFSYEQYFGPGTRLTVT.

At least ten counts were recorded for this clonotype. The rearrangement links TRBV20-1 to TRBJ1-3, with 12 positions matching TRBD1. J lost 2 bases, V lost 1 base, and 6 bases had no gene match. Germline values: CDR1 DFQATT, CDR2 SNEGSKA (reference sequence). The length of the CDR3 is 17 residues. This chain's CDR3 is CSARGAGTGGTGNTIYF. The CDR3 bases are TGCAGTGCTAGAGGGGCCGGGACAGGGGGCACTGGAAACACCATATATTTT.

This sequence joins TRBV20-1 and TRBJ2-3; D may be TRBD1 (7 bases). Germline loops: CDR1 DFQATT, CDR2 SNEGSKA (reference sequence). The CDR3 is made up of 11 amino acids. The CDR3 coding sequence is TGCAGGGTGGGGGGACAGGATACGCAGTATTTT. This codes for CRVGGQDTQYF.

The V and J genes are TRBV5-6 and TRBJ1-2; D might be TRBD1 (6 bases). The V end was cut by 3 bases, the J end by 1 base, with 16 bases between. Germline CDR1 and CDR2: SGHDT and YYEEEE. There are 16 residues in the CDR3. In DNA form, the CDR3 reads TGTGCCAGCAGCTACATTCCGGGGGGGCGTAACTATGGCTACACCTTC. The encoded protein is CASSYIPGGRNYGYTF. Full variable domain (missing parts from reference TRBV5-6 and TRBJ1-2): DAGVTQSPTHLIKTRGQQVTLRCSPKSGHDTVSWYQQALGQGPQFIFQYYEEEERQRGNFPDRFSGHQFPNYSSELNVNALLLGDSALYLCASSYIPGGRNYGYTFGSGTRLTVV.

This rearrangement joins TRBV19 to TRBJ1-5; 9 bases agree with TRBD1. Germline V lookup: CDR1 LNHDA, CDR2 SQIVND (reference sequence). The CDR3 is 17 amino acids. V trimming: 4 bases; J trimming: 1 base; junction bases outside the gene matches: 8. The CDR3 is CASSRPQGAGSNQPQHF. In DNA, the CDR3 is TGTGCCAGTAGTAGGCCACAGGGGGCCGGAAGCAATCAGCCCCAGCATTTT.

The V call is TRBV29-1, the J call TRBJ2-7; D unresolved. The germline CDR1 and CDR2 sequences are SQVTM and ANQGSEA. CDR3 size: 13 residues. The germline V and J ends were trimmed by 0 bases and 0 bases, with 6 bases remaining between them. The CDR3 loop reads CSVEDPVSYEQYF. CDR3 bases: TGCAGCGTTGAAGATCCCGTCTCCTACGAGCAGTACTTC.

This clonotype has only one observation. The V gene is TRBV27, the J gene TRBJ1-4; a possible D gene is TRBD1 (6 bases). Trimming cost V 6 bases and J 8 bases, with 10 bases left between them. Germline CDR1 MNHEY, CDR2 SMNVEV (reference sequence). The CDR3 length is 12 residues. The CDR3 reads CASRTGGEKLFF. For the CDR3, the DNA is TGTGCCAGCAGGACAGGTGGGGAAAAACTGTTTTTT.

This clonotype came up a few times. The CDR3 here is CASSKWPQNTEAFF. The CDR3 bases are TGTGCCAGCAGCAAATGGCCGCAGAACACTGAAGCTTTCTTT. The V call is TRBV21-1, the J call TRBJ1-1. TRBV21-1 is a documented pseudogene. This CDR3 spans 14 amino acids.